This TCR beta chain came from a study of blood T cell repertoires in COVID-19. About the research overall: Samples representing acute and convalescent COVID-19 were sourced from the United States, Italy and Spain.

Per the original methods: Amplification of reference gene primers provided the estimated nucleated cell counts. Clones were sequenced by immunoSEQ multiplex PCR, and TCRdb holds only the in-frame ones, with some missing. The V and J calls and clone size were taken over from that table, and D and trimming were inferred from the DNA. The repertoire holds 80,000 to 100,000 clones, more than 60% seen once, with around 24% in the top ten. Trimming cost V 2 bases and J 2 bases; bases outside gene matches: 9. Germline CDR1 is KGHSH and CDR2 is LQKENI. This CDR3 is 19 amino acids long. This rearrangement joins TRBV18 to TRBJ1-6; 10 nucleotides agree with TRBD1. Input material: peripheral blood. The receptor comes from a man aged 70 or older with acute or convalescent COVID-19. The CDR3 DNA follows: TGTGCCAGCTCACCATGGGCGACAGGGGGCGGAACCTATAATTCACCCCTCCACTTT. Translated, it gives CASSPWATGGGTYNSPLHF.